The 8 T cell receptor beta chains below come from one sample, sequenced in a study of blood T cells in healthy people across ages (dated by TCRdb to 2015 to 2017). The library was generated by 5' RACE. Sequencing was carried out with an Illumina HiSeq 2500. The second PCR ran for roughly 6 to 11 cycles and used a J-beta primer mix along with a sample-barcoded 5' primer. The raw public data were reprocessed by TCRdb itself: fastp quality trimming at Q25, MiXCR clonotype calling, in-frame beta chains only. Duplicate CDR3 protein sequences are folded into a single record with the most common DNA and genes. The sample table lists fewer than 1,000,000 distinct CDR3 sequences, 46% of them with a count of one. The ten largest account for 15% to 20% of the sample. Sequenced input: blood. The receptors derive from an elderly man in good health.

This sequence joins TRBV29-1 and TRBJ1-1; D gene ambiguous. This CDR3 comprises 11 residues. CDR1 is SQVTM, CDR2 ANQGSEA, per germline. The ends were cut back, 6 bases at V and 7 bases at J, with 12 bases in the middle. CDR3 protein: CSVSGNGEAFF. CDR3 in DNA: TGCAGCGTGTCGGGTAATGGTGAAGCTTTCTTT. The full variable domain, in which reference TRBV29-1 and TRBJ1-1 provide the parts outside the CDR3, is SAVISQKPSRDICQRGTSLTIQCQVDSQVTMMFWYRQQPGQSLTLIATANQGSEATYESGFVIDKFPISRPNLTFSTLTVSNMSPEDSSIYLCSVSGNGEAFFGQGTRLTVV.

The V call is TRBV5-8, the J call TRBJ2-5; possible D gene TRBD2, 5 bases. The J call may be mistaken, given a closer DNA end match to TRBJ2-7. Germline V gives CDR1 SGHTS, CDR2 YDEGEE. The CDR3 contains 14 residues. In DNA form, the CDR3 reads TGTGCCAGCAGCGACAAACCCGGACTTTACGAGCAGTACTTC. Protein sequence: CASSDKPGLYEQYF.

The chain links TRBV29-1 to TRBJ2-6; 7 bases map to TRBD2. CDR1 is SQVTM, CDR2 ANQGSEA, per germline. The CDR3 loop spans 17 amino acids. The CDR3 DNA follows: TGCGCGGCCAGCGTACGGGGGGACGACTCTGGGGCCAACGTCCTGACTTTC. It is translated as CAASVRGDDSGANVLTF.

Notes on this clonotype: At one end the junction does not follow the germline gene, possibly because of a read error. CDR3 region: CASGQDAGQGYGYTF. The DNA of the CDR3 is TGCGCCAGCGGCCAAGATGCTGGACAGGGCTATGGCTACACCTTC. The chain couples TRBV4-3 to TRBJ1-2; 8 bases are shared with TRBD1. Germline V lookup: CDR1 LGHNA, CDR2 YSLEER. This CDR3 has 15 amino acids.

Remarks on this clonotype: Being one base from a much bigger clone, this may be a read error. The chain joins TRBV20-1 to TRBJ2-1, with D tentatively TRBD2 (5 bases). V was trimmed by 6 bases and J by 0 bases, leaving 12 bases between them. The length of the CDR3 is 14 residues. Germline lookup yields CDR1 DFQATT and CDR2 SNEGSKA (reference sequence). The CDR3 bases are TGCAGTGCCCCTCTGGGGAGCTCCTACAATGAGCAGTTCTTC. Translated, it gives CSAPLGSSYNEQFF.

The V gene is TRBV20-1, the J gene TRBJ2-1, with 13 bases identical to TRBD2. The CDR3 has 18 amino acids. The germline CDR1 and CDR2 sequences are DFQATT and SNEGSKA (reference sequence). V shed 1 base and J 4 bases; nucleotides not matched to a gene: 10. The CDR3 spells CSARVVLAGGPSYNEQFF. The CDR3 region has the DNA TGCAGTGCTAGAGTAGTACTAGCGGGAGGGCCCTCGTACAATGAGCAGTTCTTC.

Worth noting for this clonotype: The junction departs from the called germline gene at one end, perhaps through a read error. The chain links TRBV7-2 to TRBJ2-7; possible D gene TRBD2, 6 bases. The CDR3 runs to 16 residues. Germline loops: CDR1 SGHTA, CDR2 FQGNSA. CDR3 sequence (DNA): TGTGCCAGCAGTTCTAGCGCGGGCGGGTCAAACGACGAGCAGTATTTC. Its translation is CASSSSAGGSNDEQYF.

There are a few counts of this clonotype. The J gene is TRBJ2-5, the V gene TRBV29-1; 11 bases are shared with TRBD1. Trimming removed 6 bases from V and 11 bases from J; junction bases left unmatched: 14. The CDR3 is made up of 14 amino acids. Germline values: CDR1 SQVTM, CDR2 ANQGSEA. CDR3 sequence: CSVARTGGLDEQYF. Written as DNA, the CDR3 is TGCAGCGTCGCTCGGACAGGGGGCTTGGATGAGCAGTACTTC.